The clone carrying this TCR beta chain showed up just a few times. Its specificity is not known. These data originate in a study of T cells after yellow fever vaccination. Per germline, CDR1 SSHAT and CDR2 FNYEAQ (reference sequence). The CDR3 spans 14 residues. Trimming removed 3 bases from V and 7 bases from J, with 13 bases in between. Making TCR cDNA involved 5'RACE template switching, which added UMIs and a universal primer site. TCRdb fed the 5' RACE reads into MiXCR, producing one record per CDR3 protein. The table lists a few hundred thousand distinct CDR3 sequences, 8.7% of them singletons. Whole-study findings and limits: Post-booster repertoires again held most primary-vaccination clones (approximately 96% CD4, 88% CD8).

The rearrangement joins TRBV7-7 to TRBJ1-5; D is ambiguous. The sequences come from PBMCs, collected on the day of the first yellow fever vaccination. The sequence was collected from a young man who received the YFV17D yellow fever vaccine. The CDR3 sequence: CASSLGRKTQPQHF. The CDR3 nucleotides are TGTGCCAGCAGCTTGGGTAGGAAGACACAGCCCCAGCATTTT.